This T cell receptor beta chain was recorded in a study of blood T cell repertoires in COVID-19. In the study overall: Sites in the United States, Italy and Spain provided acute and convalescent COVID-19 samples. T cells, B-cell-depleted T cells, or PBMCs supplied cDNA or gDNA.

The germline V gene has CDR1 SGHAT and CDR2 FQNNGV. The CDR3 runs 15 residues. With V trimmed by 6 bases and J by 2 bases, 10 bases remained unmatched. Authors' methods: It was from reference gene primer amplification that nucleated cell counts were estimated. Here immunoSEQ multiplex PCR was the method, and the copy in TCRdb shows in-frame clones only, minus some. The V and J calls and clone size come from that table; D and trimming were worked out from the DNA. The repertoire holds roughly 150,000 clones, with 80% to 90% as singletons. This TCR derives from an older woman with active COVID-19. This chain links TRBV11-2 with TRBJ2-7; the match to TRBD1 covers 7 bases. The sequencing input was peripheral blood. CDR3 DNA sequence: TGTGCCAGCAGTCGCGACAGGGTAACAACCTACGAGCAGTACTTC. Translating gives CASSRDRVTTYEQYF.